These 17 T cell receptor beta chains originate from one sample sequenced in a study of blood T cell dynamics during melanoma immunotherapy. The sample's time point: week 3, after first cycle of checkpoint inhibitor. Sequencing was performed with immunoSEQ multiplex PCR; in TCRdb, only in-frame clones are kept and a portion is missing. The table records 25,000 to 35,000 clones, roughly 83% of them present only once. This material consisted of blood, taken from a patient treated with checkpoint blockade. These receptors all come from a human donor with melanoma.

The CDR3 DNA sequence: TGTGCCAGCACCCGTAGCGGCGAGACCCAGTACTTC. It translates to CASTRSGETQYF. This sequence joins TRBV28 and TRBJ2-5; tentatively, D is TRBD2 (6 bases). The V gene's germline CDR1 is MDHEN and CDR2 SYDVKM. V was trimmed by 7 bases and J by 5 bases, leaving 11 bases between them. The CDR3 loop spans 12 amino acids.

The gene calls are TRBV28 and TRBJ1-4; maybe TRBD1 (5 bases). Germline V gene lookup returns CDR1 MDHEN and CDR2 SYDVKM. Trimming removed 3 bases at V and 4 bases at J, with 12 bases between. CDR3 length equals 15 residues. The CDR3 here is CASSLGGLINEKLFF. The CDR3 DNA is TGTGCCAGCAGTTTGGGGGGTCTCATTAATGAAAAACTGTTTTTT.

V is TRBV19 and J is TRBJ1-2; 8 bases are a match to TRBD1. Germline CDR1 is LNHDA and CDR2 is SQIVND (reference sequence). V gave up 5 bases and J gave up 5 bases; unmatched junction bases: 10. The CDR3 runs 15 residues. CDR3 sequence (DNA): TGTGCCAGTAGTCCGGAGGGACAGGCTTATTATGGCTACACCTTC. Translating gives CASSPEGQAYYGYTF.

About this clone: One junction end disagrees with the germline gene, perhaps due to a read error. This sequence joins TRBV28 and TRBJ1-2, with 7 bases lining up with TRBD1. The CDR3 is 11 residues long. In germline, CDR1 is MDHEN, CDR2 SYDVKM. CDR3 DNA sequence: TGTGCCAGCAGTGTAGGGACAGCCAGTCACTTC. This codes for CASSVGTASHF.

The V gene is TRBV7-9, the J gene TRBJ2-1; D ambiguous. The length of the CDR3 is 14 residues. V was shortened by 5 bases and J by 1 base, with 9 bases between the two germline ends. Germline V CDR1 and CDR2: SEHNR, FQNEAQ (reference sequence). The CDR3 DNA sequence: TGTGCCAGCAGCGGGCAAAAATCCTACAATGAGCAGTTCTTC. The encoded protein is CASSGQKSYNEQFF.

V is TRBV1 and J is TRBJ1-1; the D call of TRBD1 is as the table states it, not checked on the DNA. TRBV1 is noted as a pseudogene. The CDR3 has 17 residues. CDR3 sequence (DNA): TGCACCAGCAGCCAGGACCCCGGGACAGGGTTGAACACTGAAGCTTTCTTT. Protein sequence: CTSSQDPGTGLNTEAFF.

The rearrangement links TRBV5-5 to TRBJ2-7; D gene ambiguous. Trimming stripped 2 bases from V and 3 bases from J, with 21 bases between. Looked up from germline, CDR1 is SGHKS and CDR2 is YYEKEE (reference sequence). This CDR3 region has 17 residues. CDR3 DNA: TGTGCCAGCAGCTTCCCGATCGCAGCCACATGGGGCTACGAGCAGTACTTC. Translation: CASSFPIAATWGYEQYF.

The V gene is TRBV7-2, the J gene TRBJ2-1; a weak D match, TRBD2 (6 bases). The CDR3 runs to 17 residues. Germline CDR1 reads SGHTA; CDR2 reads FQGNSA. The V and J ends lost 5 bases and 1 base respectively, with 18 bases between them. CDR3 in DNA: TGTGCCAGCAGCCCTACGTATAGCGGTCCTTCCTACAATGAGCAGTTCTTC. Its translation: CASSPTYSGPSYNEQFF.

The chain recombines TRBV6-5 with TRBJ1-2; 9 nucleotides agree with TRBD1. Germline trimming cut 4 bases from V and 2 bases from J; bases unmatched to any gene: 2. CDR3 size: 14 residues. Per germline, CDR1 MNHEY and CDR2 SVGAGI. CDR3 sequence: CASSWDRANYGYTF. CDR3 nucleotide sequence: TGTGCCAGCAGTTGGGACAGGGCAAACTATGGCTACACCTTC.

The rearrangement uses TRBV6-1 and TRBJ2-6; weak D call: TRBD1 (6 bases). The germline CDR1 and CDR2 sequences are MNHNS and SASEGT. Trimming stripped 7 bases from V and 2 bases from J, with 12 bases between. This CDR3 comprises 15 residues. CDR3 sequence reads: CASIKTGTGANVLTF. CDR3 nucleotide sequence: TGTGCCAGCATCAAAACAGGGACTGGGGCCAACGTCCTGACTTTC.

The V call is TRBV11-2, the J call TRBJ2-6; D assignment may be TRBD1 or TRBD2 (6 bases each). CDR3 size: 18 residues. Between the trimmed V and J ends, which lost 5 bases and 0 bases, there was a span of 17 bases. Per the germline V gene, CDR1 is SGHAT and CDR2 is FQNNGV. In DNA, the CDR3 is TGTGCCAGCAGCACCCTTAGGGGGGCAGCCTCTGGGGCCAACGTCCTGACTTTC. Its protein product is CASSTLRGAASGANVLTF.

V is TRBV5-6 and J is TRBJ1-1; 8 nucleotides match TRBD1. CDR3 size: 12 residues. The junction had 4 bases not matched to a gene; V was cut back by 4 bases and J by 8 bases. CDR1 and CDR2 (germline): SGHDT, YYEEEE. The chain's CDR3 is CASSVRDREAFF. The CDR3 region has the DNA TGTGCCAGCAGCGTCCGGGACAGGGAAGCTTTCTTT.

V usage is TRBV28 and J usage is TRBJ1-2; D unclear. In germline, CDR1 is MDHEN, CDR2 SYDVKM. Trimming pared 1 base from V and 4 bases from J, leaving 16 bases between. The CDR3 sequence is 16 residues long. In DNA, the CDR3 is TGTGCCAGCAGTTTATCCCCTCTCCCGGTGCGCTATGGCTACACCTTC. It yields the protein CASSLSPLPVRYGYTF.

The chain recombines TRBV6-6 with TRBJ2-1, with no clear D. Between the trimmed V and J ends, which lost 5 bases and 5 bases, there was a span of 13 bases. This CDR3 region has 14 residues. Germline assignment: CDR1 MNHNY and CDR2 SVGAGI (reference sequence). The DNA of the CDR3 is TGTGCCAGCAGTCCGCCAAAAGTTGACAATGAGCAGTTCTTC. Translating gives CASSPPKVDNEQFF.

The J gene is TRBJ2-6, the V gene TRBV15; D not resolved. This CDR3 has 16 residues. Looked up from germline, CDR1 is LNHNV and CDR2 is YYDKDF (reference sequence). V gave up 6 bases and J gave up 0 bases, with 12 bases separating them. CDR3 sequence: CATRQIPSSGANVLTF. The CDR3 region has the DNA TGTGCCACCAGACAAATTCCGAGCTCTGGGGCCAACGTCCTGACTTTC. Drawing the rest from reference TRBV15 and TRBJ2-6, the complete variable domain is DAMVIQNPRYQVTQFGKPVTLSCSQTLNHNVMYWYQQKSSQAPKLLFHYYDKDFNNEADTPDNFQSRRPNTSFCFLDIRSPGLGDTAMYLCATRQIPSSGANVLTFGAGSRLTVL.

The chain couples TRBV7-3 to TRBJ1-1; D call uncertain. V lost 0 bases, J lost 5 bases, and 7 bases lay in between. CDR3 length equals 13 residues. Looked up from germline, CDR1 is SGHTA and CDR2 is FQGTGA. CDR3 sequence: CASSLTSRTEAFF. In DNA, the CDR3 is TGTGCCAGCAGCTTAACGAGTCGAACTGAAGCTTTCTTT.

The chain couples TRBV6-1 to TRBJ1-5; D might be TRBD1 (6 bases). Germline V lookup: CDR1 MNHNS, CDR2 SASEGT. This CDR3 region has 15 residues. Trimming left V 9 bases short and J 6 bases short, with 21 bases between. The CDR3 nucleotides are TGTGCCAGTAAGGAGGGGGTTCGGGAACTTCAGCCCCAGCATTTT. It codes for CASKEGVRELQPQHF.